The 22 T cell receptor beta chains below all came from one sample that was sequenced in a study of blood T cell repertoires in COVID-19. Method: immunoSEQ multiplex PCR; TCRdb's copy keeps in-frame clones and lacks some. The table has more than 250,000 clones, around 86% seen once; the top ten hold around 1.7%. Input material: peripheral blood. These receptors all stem from a woman aged 45-65 years with acute or convalescent COVID-19.

The rearrangement joins TRBV7-9 to TRBJ1-3; the D gene is possibly TRBD1 (6 bases). V lost 5 bases and J 4 bases, leaving 9 bases between the germline ends. Germline values: CDR1 SEHNR, CDR2 FQNEAQ (reference sequence). The CDR3 totals 13 residues. CDR3 protein: CASSTGTGNTIYF. The CDR3 DNA follows: TGTGCCAGCAGCACCGGGACAGGAAACACCATATATTTT.

As concerns this clone: A junction end diverges from the germline sequence, so it may reflect a read error. The V and J genes are TRBV28 and TRBJ1-5, with 7 bases matching TRBD1. Germline V gene lookup returns CDR1 MDHEN and CDR2 SYDVKM. The CDR3 has 14 residues. The CDR3 protein is CATSSGRGNQPQHF. The DNA for the CDR3 is TGTGCCACCAGTTCTGGCAGGGGGAATCAGCCCCAGCATTTT. Filled out from reference TRBV28 and TRBJ1-5, the complete variable domain reads DVKVTQSSRYLVKRTGEKVFLECVQDMDHENMFWYRQDPGLGLRLIYFSYDVKMKEKGDIPEGYSVSREKKERFSLILESASTNQTSMYLCATSSGRGNQPQHFGDGTRLSIL.

The chain is built from TRBV28 and TRBJ1-1; D not resolved. The CDR3 spans 15 residues. Trimming stripped 1 base from V and 5 bases from J, with 14 bases between. Per germline, CDR1 MDHEN and CDR2 SYDVKM. The CDR3 region has the DNA TGTGCCAGCAGTTTATACGGGAACCCTATAACTGAAGCTTTCTTT. This gives the protein CASSLYGNPITEAFF.

The rearrangement joins TRBV6-6 to TRBJ1-2; TRBD1 agrees at 7 bases. In germline, CDR1 is MNHNY, CDR2 SVGAGI (reference sequence). The V and J ends lost 6 bases and 10 bases, in that order; junction bases with no gene match: 5. This CDR3 region has 11 residues. CDR3 amino acids: CASSQGGHYTF. The DNA of the CDR3 is TGTGCCAGCAGCCAAGGGGGCCACTACACCTTC.

The chain uses TRBV24-1 and TRBJ2-5, with TRBD1 as a possible D gene (7 bases). The germline V gene has CDR1 KGHDR and CDR2 SFDVKD. The CDR3 consists of 16 residues. Trimming cost V 2 bases and J 5 bases, with 17 bases left between them. CDR3 DNA: TGTGCCACCAGTGATTCCTCTCAGGGGGGTCCGGAGACCCAGTACTTC. This codes for CATSDSSQGGPETQYF.

The chain uses TRBV28 and TRBJ2-7; D is perhaps TRBD2 (6 bases). Germline loops: CDR1 MDHEN, CDR2 SYDVKM. The CDR3 loop spans 16 amino acids. Trimming took off 2 bases at V and 2 bases at J, with 16 bases between the two ends. CDR3 sequence (DNA): TGTGCCAGCAGTTTAAGTACGGGAGAGAAACCCTACGAGCAGTACTTC. Translating it yields CASSLSTGEKPYEQYF.

CDR3 DNA: TGTGCCAGCAGTTACTCGTGGGGGGGAGGGCCATGGAATGAGCAGTTCTTC. Protein product: CASSYSWGGGPWNEQFF. The V call is TRBV6-2 or TRBV6-3, the J call TRBJ2-1; 7 nucleotides match TRBD2. This CDR3 has 17 amino acids. J gave up 7 bases and V 0 bases, and 12 bases lay outside the gene matches. Germline V gene sequence: CDR1 MNHEY, CDR2 SVGEGT.

The gene calls are TRBV11-2 and TRBJ1-5, with no clear D. Trimming cost V 4 bases and J 3 bases, with 7 bases left between them. The CDR3 contains 13 residues. Per the germline V gene, CDR1 is SGHAT and CDR2 is FQNNGV. The CDR3 here is CASSSGNNQPQHF. The CDR3 bases are TGTGCCAGCAGCTCCGGGAACAATCAGCCCCAGCATTTT.

The chain is built from TRBV27 and TRBJ1-5; perhaps TRBD1 as D (6 bases). CDR3 length: 17 residues. In germline, CDR1 is MNHEY, CDR2 SMNVEV (reference sequence). V was cut by 0 bases and J by 4 bases, with 16 bases left in between. Here the CDR3 DNA reads TGTGCCAGCAGTTTATCGGGGGGGCAGGTCGGAAATCAGCCCCAGCATTTT. Translation: CASSLSGGQVGNQPQHF.

The chain uses TRBV10-3 and TRBJ2-1; possibly TRBD2 for D (6 bases). V dropped 0 bases and J dropped 7 bases, with 19 bases sitting between them. Per germline, CDR1 ENHRY and CDR2 SYGVKD. CDR3 size: 17 residues. This chain's CDR3 is CAISESVAGWGLNEQFF. As DNA, the CDR3 is TGTGCCATCAGTGAGTCCGTTGCGGGATGGGGCCTAAATGAGCAGTTCTTC.

The chain is built from TRBV5-1 and TRBJ1-2; no definite D call. Per germline, CDR1 SGHRS and CDR2 YFSETQ. Trimming shortened V by 3 bases and J by 4 bases, and 13 bases separated the two germline ends. This CDR3 is built from 14 residues. This CDR3 reads CASSSATESYGYTF. Here the CDR3 DNA reads TGCGCCAGCAGCTCCGCCACAGAGAGCTATGGCTACACCTTC.

The V gene is TRBV29-1, the J gene TRBJ1-4, with 7 positions matching TRBD1. CDR3 length: 14 amino acids. The ends lost 0 bases at V and 4 bases at J; junction bases unmatched: 2. Germline V gives CDR1 SQVTM, CDR2 ANQGSEA. This chain's CDR3 is CSVEEGTVNEKLFF. DNA of the CDR3: TGCAGCGTTGAAGAAGGGACAGTTAATGAAAAACTGTTTTTT.

The gene calls are TRBV6-6 and TRBJ2-5, with a possible D match to TRBD1 (6 bases). Trimming pared 6 bases from V and 4 bases from J, leaving 15 bases between. CDR3 length equals 14 residues. Germline-derived CDR1 and CDR2 are MNHNY and SVGAGI (reference sequence). The CDR3 protein is CASREQGEPETQYF. In nucleotides, the CDR3 is TGTGCCAGCAGAGAACAGGGCGAGCCAGAGACCCAGTACTTC.

V usage is TRBV5-1 and J usage is TRBJ1-1, with TRBD1 matching over 7 bases. The CDR3 length is 14 residues. Germline V gives CDR1 SGHRS, CDR2 YFSETQ. Trimming took 0 bases from V and 7 from J; bases not matched to a gene: 6. The CDR3 is CASSLERAGGEAFF. In nucleotides, the CDR3 is TGCGCCAGCAGCTTGGAAAGGGCAGGGGGTGAAGCTTTCTTT.

The rearrangement joins TRBV9 to TRBJ2-5; 9 nucleotides line up with TRBD2. Trimming at V came to 0 bases and at J to 3 bases, leaving 6 bases not matched to a gene. The CDR3 is made up of 16 amino acids. The germline V gene has CDR1 SGDLS and CDR2 YYNGEE. For the CDR3, the DNA is TGTGCCAGCAGCGTAGGAGCGGGAGGTGGTGAAGAGACCCAGTACTTC. This translates into CASSVGAGGGEETQYF.

V gene TRBV2 combines with J gene TRBJ1-6, with 8 nucleotides matching TRBD1. This CDR3 is built from 15 residues. Trimming removed 7 bases from V and 6 bases from J; junction bases left unmatched: 8. Germline V gives CDR1 SNHLY, CDR2 FYNNEI. The CDR3 sequence is CASKGQGWFNSPLHF. In DNA form, the CDR3 reads TGTGCCAGCAAAGGACAGGGTTGGTTTAATTCACCCCTCCACTTT.

This chain links TRBV5-1 with TRBJ2-7; no definite D call. The CDR3 covers 13 residues. The V gene lost 2 bases and the J gene lost 7 bases, with 13 bases spanning the gap. Germline lookup yields CDR1 SGHRS and CDR2 YFSETQ. The CDR3, as DNA: TGCGCCAGCAGCTTTGGAGTTAAGGAGGAGCAGTACTTC. Translated, it gives CASSFGVKEEQYF.

About this clone: An end of the junction does not agree with germline; a read error may underlie this. The rearrangement links TRBV19 to TRBJ2-1; 9 positions agree with TRBD2. The germline CDR1 and CDR2 sequences are LNHDA and SQIVND (reference sequence). This CDR3 has 13 amino acids. The DNA for the CDR3 is TGTGCCAGTAGCCCCCCGGGGGGACTAGCATTTCTCTTC. The encoded protein is CASSPPGGLAFLF.

This sequence joins TRBV12-3 or TRBV12-4 and TRBJ1-1, with D possibly matching TRBD1 (5 bases). The V gene lost 7 bases and the J gene lost 14 bases, with 20 bases spanning the gap. The CDR3 runs 12 residues. This chain's CDR3 is CASTLSRGTYFF. Written as DNA, the CDR3 is TGTGCCAGCACTCTCTCAAGGGGAACGTACTTCTTT.

The chain couples TRBV6-5 to TRBJ1-5; D not certain. Germline lookup yields CDR1 MNHEY and CDR2 SVGAGI. There are 11 residues in the CDR3. Trimming left V 4 bases short and J 6 bases short, with 4 bases between. Here the CDR3 DNA reads TGTGCCAGCAGTTTGGCTCAGCCCCAGCATTTT. It translates to CASSLAQPQHF.

This chain joins TRBV9 and TRBJ1-1, with a weak D call TRBD1 (5 bases). The CDR3 contains 14 residues. V was trimmed by 3 bases and J by 3 bases, leaving 12 bases between them. Germline CDR1 SGDLS, CDR2 YYNGEE. In DNA form, the CDR3 reads TGTGCCAGCAGCGGCCCTCCAGGGTACACTGAAGCTTTCTTT. It specifies CASSGPPGYTEAFF.

The chain couples TRBV2 to TRBJ2-5; 9 bases line up with TRBD2. J gave up 0 bases and V 7 bases, and 12 bases lay outside the gene matches. From germline, CDR1 is SNHLY and CDR2 FYNNEI. The CDR3 contains 17 residues. CDR3 in DNA: TGTGCCAGCACGGGTGGCGGGAGGGGATATTACCAAGAGACCCAGTACTTC. It translates to CASTGGGRGYYQETQYF. Supplemented by reference TRBV2 and TRBJ2-5, the full variable domain reads EPEVTQTPSHQVTQMGQEVILRCVPISNHLYFYWYRQILGQKVEFLVSFYNNEISEKSEIFDDQFSVERPDGSNFTLKIRSTKLEDSAMYFCASTGGGRGYYQETQYFGPGTRLLVL.